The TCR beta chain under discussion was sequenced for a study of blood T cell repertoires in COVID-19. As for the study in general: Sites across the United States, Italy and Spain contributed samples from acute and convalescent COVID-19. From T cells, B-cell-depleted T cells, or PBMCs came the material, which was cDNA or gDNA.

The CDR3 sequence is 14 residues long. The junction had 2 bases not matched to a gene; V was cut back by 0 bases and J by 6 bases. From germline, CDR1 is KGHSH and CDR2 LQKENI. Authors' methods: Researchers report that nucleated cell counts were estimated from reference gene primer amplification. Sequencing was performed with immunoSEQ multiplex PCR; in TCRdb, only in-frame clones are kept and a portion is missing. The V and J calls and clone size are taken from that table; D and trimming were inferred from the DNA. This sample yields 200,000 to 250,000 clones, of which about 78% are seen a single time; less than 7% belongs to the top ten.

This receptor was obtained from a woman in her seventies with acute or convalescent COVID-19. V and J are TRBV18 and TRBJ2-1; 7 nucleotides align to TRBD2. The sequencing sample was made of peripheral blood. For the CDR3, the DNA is TGTGCCAGCTCACCACCGGGGAGGGCCAATGAGCAGTTCTTC. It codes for CASSPPGRANEQFF.